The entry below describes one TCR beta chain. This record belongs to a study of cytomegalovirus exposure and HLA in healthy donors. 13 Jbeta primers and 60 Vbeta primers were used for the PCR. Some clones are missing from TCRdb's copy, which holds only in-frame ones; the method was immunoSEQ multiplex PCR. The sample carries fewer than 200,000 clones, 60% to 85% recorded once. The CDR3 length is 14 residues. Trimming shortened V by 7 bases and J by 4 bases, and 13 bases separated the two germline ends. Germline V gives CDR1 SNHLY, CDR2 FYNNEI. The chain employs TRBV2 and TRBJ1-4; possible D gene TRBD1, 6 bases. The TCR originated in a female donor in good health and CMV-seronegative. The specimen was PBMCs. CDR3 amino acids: CASTETGSNEKLFF. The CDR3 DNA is TGTGCCAGCACAGAGACAGGCAGTAATGAAAAACTGTTTTTT.